This T cell receptor beta chain comes out of a study of T cells after yellow fever vaccination. In its sample, this clonotype was seen a few times. TCRdb fed the 5' RACE reads into MiXCR, producing one record per CDR3 protein. The table records about 340,000 distinct CDR3 sequences, almost 4% of them present only once. The TCR originated in a man between 18 and 35 years old who received the YFV17D yellow fever vaccine. The input for sequencing was PBMCs, taken 5 days after the yellow fever booster vaccination.

The CDR3, as DNA: TGCAGCGTGGCGCCGACTGCCTCGGAGACCCAGTACTTC. Amino acids: CSVAPTASETQYF. V is TRBV29-1 and J is TRBJ2-5; D is unclear. Per the germline V gene, CDR1 is SQVTM and CDR2 is ANQGSEA. The CDR3 is 13 amino acids. The V and J ends lost 6 bases and 5 bases respectively, with 16 bases between them.